This T cell receptor beta chain was obtained from a study of blood T cell repertoires in COVID-19. For the study at large: The cDNA or gDNA used as material had been derived from T cells, B-cell-depleted T cells, or PBMCs.

In germline, CDR1 is KGHSH, CDR2 LQKENI. Deletions cut 3 bases from V and 0 bases from J, with 15 bases between. The CDR3 extends over 17 amino acids. Original processing methods: Estimation of nucleated cell counts relied on the amplification of reference gene primers. Assay: immunoSEQ multiplex PCR; the TCRdb copy retains only in-frame clones and omits some. The V and J calls and the clone size are those of that table, but D and trimming were determined from the DNA. The top ten hold 16% of the sample, which has 120,000 or so clones, roughly 80% seen once. This receptor was identified in a woman between 50 and 59 years old with acute or convalescent COVID-19. The chain is built from TRBV18 and TRBJ1-3; tentatively, D is TRBD1 (6 bases). The sequencing sample was made of peripheral blood. The CDR3 here is CASSPGAGAPSGNTIYF. The CDR3 region has the DNA TGTGCCAGCTCACCCGGGGCAGGGGCGCCCTCTGGAAACACCATATATTTT. The full variable domain, with the rest looked up from reference TRBV18 and TRBJ1-3, is NAGVMQNPRHLVRRRGQEARLRCSPMKGHSHVYWYRQLPEEGLKFMVYLQKENIIDESGMPKERFSAEFPKEGPSILRIQQVVRGDSAAYFCASSPGAGAPSGNTIYFGEGSWLTVV.